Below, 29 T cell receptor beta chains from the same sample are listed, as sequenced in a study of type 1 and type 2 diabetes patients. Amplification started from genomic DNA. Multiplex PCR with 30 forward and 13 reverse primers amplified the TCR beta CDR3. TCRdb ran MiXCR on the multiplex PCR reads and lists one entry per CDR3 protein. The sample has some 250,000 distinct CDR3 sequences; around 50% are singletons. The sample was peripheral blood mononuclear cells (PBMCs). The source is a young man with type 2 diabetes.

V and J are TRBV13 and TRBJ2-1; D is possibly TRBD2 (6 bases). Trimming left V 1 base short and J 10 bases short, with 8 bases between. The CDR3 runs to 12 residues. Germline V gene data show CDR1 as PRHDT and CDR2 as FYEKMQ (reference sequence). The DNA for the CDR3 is TGTGCCAGCAGCTTAGCCCGGGGGGAGCAGTTCTTC. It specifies CASSLARGEQFF.

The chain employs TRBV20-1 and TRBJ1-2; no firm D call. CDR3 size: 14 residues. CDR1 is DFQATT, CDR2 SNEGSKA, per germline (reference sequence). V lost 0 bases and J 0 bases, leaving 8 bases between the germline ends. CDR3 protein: CSARDKGANYGYTF. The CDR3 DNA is TGCAGTGCTAGAGATAAGGGAGCTAACTATGGCTACACCTTC.

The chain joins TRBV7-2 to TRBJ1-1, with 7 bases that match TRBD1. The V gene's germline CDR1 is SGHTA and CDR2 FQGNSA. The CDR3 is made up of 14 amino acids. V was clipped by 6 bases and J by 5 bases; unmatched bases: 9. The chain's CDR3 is CASSVETGWTEAFF. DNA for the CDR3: TGTGCCAGCAGTGTCGAGACAGGGTGGACTGAAGCTTTCTTT.

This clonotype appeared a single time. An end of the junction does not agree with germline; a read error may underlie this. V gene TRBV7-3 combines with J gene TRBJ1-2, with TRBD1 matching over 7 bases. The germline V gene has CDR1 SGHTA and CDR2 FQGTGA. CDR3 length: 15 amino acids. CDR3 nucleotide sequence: TGCGCCAGCAGCCAAGAACGACAGGGCCAAGGTGGCTACACCTTC. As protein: CASSQERQGQGGYTF.

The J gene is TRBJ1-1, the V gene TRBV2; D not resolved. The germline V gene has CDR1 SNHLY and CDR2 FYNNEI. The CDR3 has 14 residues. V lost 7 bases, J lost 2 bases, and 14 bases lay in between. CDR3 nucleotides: TGTGCCAGCAAGTCCGAAGTTATTAACACTGAAGCTTTCTTT. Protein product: CASKSEVINTEAFF.

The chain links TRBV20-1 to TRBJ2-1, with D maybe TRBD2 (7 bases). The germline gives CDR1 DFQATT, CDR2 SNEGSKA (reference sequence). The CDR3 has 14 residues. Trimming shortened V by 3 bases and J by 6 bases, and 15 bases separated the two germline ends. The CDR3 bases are TGCAGTGCTAGTTTTTCCCGGGGGGCCAATGAGCAGTTCTTC. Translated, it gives CSASFSRGANEQFF.

CDR3: CASSINPTANTEAFF. The CDR3 bases are TGTGCCAGTAGTATTAATCCCACAGCAAACACTGAAGCTTTCTTT. The chain links TRBV19 to TRBJ1-1; D is uncertain. The V end was cut by 3 bases, the J end by 2 bases, with 13 bases between. Germline CDR1 and CDR2: LNHDA and SQIVND (reference sequence). The CDR3 length is 15 residues.

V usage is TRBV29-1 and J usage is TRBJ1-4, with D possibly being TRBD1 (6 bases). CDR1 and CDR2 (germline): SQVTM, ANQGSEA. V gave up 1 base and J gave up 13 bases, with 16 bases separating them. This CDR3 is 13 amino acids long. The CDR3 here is CSVEAEQGKRLFF. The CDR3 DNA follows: TGCAGCGTTGAAGCGGAGCAGGGGAAAAGACTGTTTTTT.

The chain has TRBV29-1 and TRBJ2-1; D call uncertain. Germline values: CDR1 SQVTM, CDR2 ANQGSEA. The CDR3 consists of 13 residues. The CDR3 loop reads CSARDYTTDEQFF. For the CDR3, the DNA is TGCAGTGCTAGAGATTACACTACGGATGAGCAGTTCTTC.

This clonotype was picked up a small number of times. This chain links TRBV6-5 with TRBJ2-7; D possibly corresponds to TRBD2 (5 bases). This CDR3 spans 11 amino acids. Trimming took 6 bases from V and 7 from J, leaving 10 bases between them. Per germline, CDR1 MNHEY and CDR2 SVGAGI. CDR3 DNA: TGTGCCAGCAGGAACGGGGTTGAGCAGTACTTC. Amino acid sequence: CASRNGVEQYF.

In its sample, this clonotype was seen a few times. CDR3: CSARDSYQSDEQYF. CDR3 in DNA: TGCAGTGCTAGAGACAGCTACCAGTCAGACGAGCAGTACTTC. This chain joins TRBV20-1 and TRBJ2-7; D remains unclear. V was trimmed by 0 bases and J by 5 bases, leaving 14 bases between them. CDR1 DFQATT and CDR2 SNEGSKA come from the germline V gene (reference sequence). This CDR3 is 14 amino acids long.

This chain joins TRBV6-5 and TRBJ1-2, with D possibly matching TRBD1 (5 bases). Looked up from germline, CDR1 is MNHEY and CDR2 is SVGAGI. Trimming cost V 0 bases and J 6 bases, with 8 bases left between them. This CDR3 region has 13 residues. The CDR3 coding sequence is TGTGCCAGCAGTTACTCGACAGAGCATGGCTACACCTTC. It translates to CASSYSTEHGYTF.

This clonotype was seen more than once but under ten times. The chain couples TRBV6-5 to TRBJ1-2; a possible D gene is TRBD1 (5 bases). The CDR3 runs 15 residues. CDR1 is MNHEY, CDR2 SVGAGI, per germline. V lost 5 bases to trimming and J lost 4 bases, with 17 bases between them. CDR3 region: CASSATAGRFYGYTF. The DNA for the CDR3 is TGTGCCAGCAGTGCAACGGCGGGACGGTTCTATGGCTACACCTTC.

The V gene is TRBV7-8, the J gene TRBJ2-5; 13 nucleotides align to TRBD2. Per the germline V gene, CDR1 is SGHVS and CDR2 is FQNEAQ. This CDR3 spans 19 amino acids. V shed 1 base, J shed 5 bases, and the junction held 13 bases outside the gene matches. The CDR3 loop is CASSLGRDRGLAGWETQYF. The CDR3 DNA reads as TGTGCCAGCAGCTTAGGTCGGGACAGGGGACTAGCGGGATGGGAGACCCAGTACTTC.

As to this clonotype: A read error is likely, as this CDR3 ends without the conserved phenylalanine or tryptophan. The CDR3 DNA is TGTGCCAGCAGATTGGGGGCATACGCCGGGGAGCTGTTTTCT. Amino acids: CASRLGAYAGELFS. The chain combines TRBV13 with TRBJ2-2; D may be TRBD1 (6 bases). Deletions cut 6 bases from V and 6 bases from J, with 14 bases between. The CDR3 has 14 amino acids. Germline CDR1 PRHDT, CDR2 FYEKMQ (reference sequence).

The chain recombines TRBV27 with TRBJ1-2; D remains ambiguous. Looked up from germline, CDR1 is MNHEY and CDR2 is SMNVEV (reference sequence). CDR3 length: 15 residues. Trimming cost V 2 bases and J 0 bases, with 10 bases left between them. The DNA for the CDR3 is TGTGCCAGCAGTTTAGATCCAGGTTCTAACTATGGCTACACCTTC. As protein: CASSLDPGSNYGYTF.

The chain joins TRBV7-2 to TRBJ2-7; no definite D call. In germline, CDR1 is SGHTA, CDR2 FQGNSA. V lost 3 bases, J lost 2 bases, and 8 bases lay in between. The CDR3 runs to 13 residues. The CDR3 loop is CASSFSPTYEQYF. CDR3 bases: TGTGCCAGCAGCTTCTCACCGACCTACGAGCAGTACTTC. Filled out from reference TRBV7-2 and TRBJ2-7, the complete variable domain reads GAGVSQSPSNKVTEKGKDVELRCDPISGHTALYWYRQSLGQGLEFLIYFQGNSAPDKSGLPSDRFSAERTGGSVSTLTIQRTQQEDSAVYLCASSFSPTYEQYFGPGTRLTVT.

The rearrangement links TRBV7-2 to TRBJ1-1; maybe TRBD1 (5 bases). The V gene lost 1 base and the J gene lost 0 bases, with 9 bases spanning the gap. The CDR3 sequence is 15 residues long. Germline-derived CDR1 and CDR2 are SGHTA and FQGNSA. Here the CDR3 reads CASSLVGGVNTEAFF. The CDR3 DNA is TGTGCCAGCAGCTTAGTTGGGGGAGTGAACACTGAAGCTTTCTTT.

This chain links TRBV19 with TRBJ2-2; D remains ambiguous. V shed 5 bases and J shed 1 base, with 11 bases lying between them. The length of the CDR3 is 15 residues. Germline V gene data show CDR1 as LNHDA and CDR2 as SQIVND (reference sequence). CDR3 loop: CASSPGRRNTGELFF. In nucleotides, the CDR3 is TGTGCCAGTAGTCCTGGACGGCGGAACACCGGGGAGCTGTTTTTT.

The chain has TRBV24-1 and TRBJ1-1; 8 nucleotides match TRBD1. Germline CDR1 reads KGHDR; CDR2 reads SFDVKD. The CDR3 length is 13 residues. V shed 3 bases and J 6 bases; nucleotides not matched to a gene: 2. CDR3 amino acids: CATSDPGGPEAFF. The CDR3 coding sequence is TGTGCCACCAGTGATCCAGGGGGCCCTGAAGCTTTCTTT.

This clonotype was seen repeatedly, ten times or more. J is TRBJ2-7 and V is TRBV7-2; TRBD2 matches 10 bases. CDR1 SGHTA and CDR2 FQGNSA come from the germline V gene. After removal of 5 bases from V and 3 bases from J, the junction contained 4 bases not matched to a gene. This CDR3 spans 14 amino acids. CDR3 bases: TGTGCCAGCAGCCCAGTAGCGGGAGGCTACGAGCAGTACTTC. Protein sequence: CASSPVAGGYEQYF.

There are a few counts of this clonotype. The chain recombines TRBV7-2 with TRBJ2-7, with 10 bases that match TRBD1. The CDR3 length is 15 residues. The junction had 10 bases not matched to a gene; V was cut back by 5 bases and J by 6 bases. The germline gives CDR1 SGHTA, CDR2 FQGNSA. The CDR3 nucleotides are TGTGCCAGCAGCCCACCGGGGACAGGGGTGTTCGAGCAGTACTTC. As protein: CASSPPGTGVFEQYF.

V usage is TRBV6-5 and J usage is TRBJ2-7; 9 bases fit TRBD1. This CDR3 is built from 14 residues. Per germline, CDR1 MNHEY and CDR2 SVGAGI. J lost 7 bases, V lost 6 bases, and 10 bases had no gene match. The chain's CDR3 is CASRTGTGMREQYF. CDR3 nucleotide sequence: TGTGCCAGCAGAACCGGGACAGGGATGAGAGAGCAGTACTTC.

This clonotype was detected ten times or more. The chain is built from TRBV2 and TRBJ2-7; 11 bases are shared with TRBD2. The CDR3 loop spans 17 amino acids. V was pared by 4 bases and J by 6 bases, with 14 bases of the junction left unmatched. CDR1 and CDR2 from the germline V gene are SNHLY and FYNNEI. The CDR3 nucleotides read TGTGCCAGCAGTGCATTAGCGGGAGGGCCTATATTCTTCGAGCAGTACTTC. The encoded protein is CASSALAGGPIFFEQYF.

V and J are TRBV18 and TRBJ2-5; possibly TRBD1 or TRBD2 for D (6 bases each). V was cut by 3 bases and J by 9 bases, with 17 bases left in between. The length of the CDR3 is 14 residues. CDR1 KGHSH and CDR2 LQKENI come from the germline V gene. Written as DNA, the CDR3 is TGTGCCAGCTCACCTTCCACCCCGGGGGCGTCCCAGTACTTC. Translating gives CASSPSTPGASQYF.

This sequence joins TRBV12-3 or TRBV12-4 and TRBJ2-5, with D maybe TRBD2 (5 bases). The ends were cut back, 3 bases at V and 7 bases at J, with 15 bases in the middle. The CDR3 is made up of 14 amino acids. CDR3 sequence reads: CASSLAAASGTQYF. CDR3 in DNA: TGTGCCAGCAGTTTGGCAGCGGCCTCGGGGACCCAGTACTTC.

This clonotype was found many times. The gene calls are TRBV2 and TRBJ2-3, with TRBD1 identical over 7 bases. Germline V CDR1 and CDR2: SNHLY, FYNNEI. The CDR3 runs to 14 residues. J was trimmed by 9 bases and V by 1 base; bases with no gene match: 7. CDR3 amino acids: CASSEVFDRATQYF. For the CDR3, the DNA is TGTGCCAGCAGTGAAGTGTTCGACAGGGCGACGCAGTATTTT. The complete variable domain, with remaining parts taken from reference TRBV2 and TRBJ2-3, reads EPEVTQTPSHQVTQMGQEVILRCVPISNHLYFYWYRQILGQKVEFLVSFYNNEISEKSEIFDDQFSVERPDGSNFTLKIRSTKLEDSAMYFCASSEVFDRATQYFGPGTRLTVL.

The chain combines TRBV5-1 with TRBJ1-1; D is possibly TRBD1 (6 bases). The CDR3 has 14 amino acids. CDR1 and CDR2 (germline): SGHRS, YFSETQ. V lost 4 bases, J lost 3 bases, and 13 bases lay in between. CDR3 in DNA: TGCGCCAGCAGCCTCGGACAGAAGGACACTGAAGCTTTCTTT. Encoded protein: CASSLGQKDTEAFF.

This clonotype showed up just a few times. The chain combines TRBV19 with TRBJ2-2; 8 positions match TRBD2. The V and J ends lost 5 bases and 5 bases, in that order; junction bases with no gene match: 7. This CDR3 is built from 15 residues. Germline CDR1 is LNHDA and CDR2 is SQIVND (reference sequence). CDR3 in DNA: TGTGCCAGTAGTCCTCAGCGGGGGACAACCGGGGAGCTGTTTTTT. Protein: CASSPQRGTTGELFF. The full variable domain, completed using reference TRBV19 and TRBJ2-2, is DGGITQSPKYLFRKEGQNVTLSCEQNLNHDAMYWYRQDPGQGLRLIYYSQIVNDFQKGDIAEGYSVSREKKESFPLTVTSAQKNPTAFYLCASSPQRGTTGELFFGEGSRLTVL.